These 18 T cell receptor beta chains originate from one sample sequenced in a study of PD-1 blockade in classical Hodgkin lymphoma. Sequencing used immunoSEQ multiplex PCR; TCRdb keeps in-frame clones, though not all of them. Among about 41,000 clones listed, 55% to 70% were seen once. As to time point: cycle 4 day 1 (C4D1), after 6 weeks of nivolumab. Each patient's relapse followed autologous stem cell transplantation, and brentuximab vedotin exposure varied. Sequences were derived from peripheral blood mononuclear cells (PBMCs), sampled before the fourth cycle of nivolumab. The source is a human donor with classical Hodgkin lymphoma.

The CDR3 sequence: CASSLGAGTYEQYF. The CDR3 DNA is TGTGCCAGCAGCCTAGGGGCAGGGACCTACGAGCAGTACTTC. J is TRBJ2-7 and V is TRBV9; the D gene is possibly TRBD1 (5 bases). Germline CDR1 is SGDLS and CDR2 is YYNGEE. The germline V and J ends were trimmed by 4 bases and 2 bases, with 13 bases remaining between them. CDR3 length equals 14 residues.

The chain uses TRBV10-1 and TRBJ2-7; 9 bases are a match to TRBD2. The CDR3 is 14 residues long. Germline CDR1 reads WNHNN; CDR2 reads SYGVQD (reference sequence). V dropped 3 bases and J dropped 4; count of bases not matched to a gene: 4. Here the CDR3 reads CASSEGSGGYEQYF. As DNA, the CDR3 is TGCGCCAGCAGTGAAGGTAGCGGGGGTTACGAGCAGTACTTC.

The J gene is TRBJ1-4, the V gene TRBV7-9, with 12 bases aligning to TRBD1. In germline, CDR1 is SEHNR, CDR2 FQNEAQ (reference sequence). J gave up 3 bases and V 6 bases, and 5 bases lay outside the gene matches. CDR3 length equals 16 residues. As DNA, the CDR3 is TGTGCCAGCAGTCCAGGGACAGGGGGCTCTAATGAAAAACTGTTTTTT. It is translated as CASSPGTGGSNEKLFF.

The table lists this clone with a few counts. The chain carries TRBV6-6 and TRBJ1-2; TRBD1 is a possible D gene (6 bases). This CDR3 has 12 residues. Germline values: CDR1 MNHNY, CDR2 SVGAGI (reference sequence). In nucleotides, the CDR3 is TGTGCTTATGGGGGGCCTAACTATGGCTACACCTTC. This codes for CAYGGPNYGYTF.

This clone was seen a single time. V gene TRBV30 combines with J gene TRBJ1-5; D unresolved. CDR3 size: 14 residues. In germline, CDR1 is GTSNPN, CDR2 SVGIG (reference sequence). V lost 1 base and J 0 bases, leaving 7 bases between the germline ends. Here the CDR3 reads CAWSGEYSNQPQHF. The CDR3 nucleotides are TGTGCCTGGAGTGGGGAGTATAGCAATCAGCCCCAGCATTTT.

In this sample, this clone turned up many times. The J gene is TRBJ1-6, the V gene TRBV28; TRBD1 aligns across 7 bases. The CDR3 has 16 residues. Germline V gives CDR1 MDHEN, CDR2 SYDVKM. Germline trimming cut 5 bases from V and 7 bases from J; bases unmatched to any gene: 11. The CDR3 DNA sequence: TGTGCCAGCAGTCCTCATTCACAGGGGACAAATTCACCCCTCCACTTT. Translation: CASSPHSQGTNSPLHF.

A single count supports this clone. The J gene is TRBJ1-3, the V gene TRBV5-4; tentative D call: TRBD1 (6 bases). Germline loops: CDR1 SGHNT, CDR2 YYREEE (reference sequence). The V end lost 5 bases, the J end lost 3 bases, and 9 bases lay between the germline ends. The CDR3 runs to 13 residues. In DNA, the CDR3 is TGTGCCAGCAGTCTGGACAGTGGAAACACCATATATTTT. As protein: CASSLDSGNTIYF.

The V gene is TRBV7-3, the J gene TRBJ2-7; no firm D call. The CDR3 totals 13 residues. The V and J ends lost 5 bases and 5 bases respectively, with 13 bases between them. Germline CDR1 reads SGHTA; CDR2 reads FQGTGA. CDR3: CASSPQSVDEQYF. The DNA of the CDR3 is TGTGCCAGCAGCCCCCAGTCGGTCGACGAGCAGTACTTC.

J is TRBJ1-4 and V is TRBV7-9; TRBD1 matches at 7 bases. Germline CDR1 reads SEHNR; CDR2 reads FQNEAQ (reference sequence). Trimming took 3 bases from V and 7 from J; bases not matched to a gene: 5. The CDR3 is 14 residues long. CDR3 protein: CASSLGAGGEKLFF. Written as DNA, the CDR3 is TGTGCCAGCAGCTTGGGGGCAGGGGGTGAAAAACTGTTTTTT.

This chain links TRBV30 with TRBJ1-1, with D perhaps TRBD1 (5 bases). CDR3 size: 14 residues. CDR1 and CDR2 from the germline V gene are GTSNPN and SVGIG (reference sequence). V lost 0 bases to trimming and J lost 5 bases, with 13 bases between them. The DNA of the CDR3 is TGTGCCTGGAGTGTAACAGGAGGAGGGACTGAAGCTTTCTTT. Protein: CAWSVTGGGTEAFF.

This clone was counted only a few times. The V and J genes are TRBV23-1 and TRBJ1-1, with unresolved D. TRBV23-1 is recorded as an ORF, its role being uncertain. Between the trimmed V and J ends, which lost 0 bases and 6 bases, there was a span of 14 bases. The CDR3 is 15 residues long. The CDR3 sequence is CASSQSGGRPPEAFF. CDR3 in DNA: TGCGCCAGCAGTCAATCGGGAGGTCGCCCTCCTGAAGCTTTCTTT.

The V call is TRBV2, the J call TRBJ1-1; D is perhaps TRBD1 (5 bases). The CDR3 is 14 amino acids. Trimming took off 0 bases at V and 9 bases at J, with 14 bases between the two ends. Germline V CDR1 and CDR2: SNHLY, FYNNEI. Here the CDR3 DNA reads TGTGCCAGCAGTGAAGCCAGCCACAGGTCCAAAGCTTTCTTT. Its translation is CASSEASHRSKAFF.

This clone was picked up a small number of times. J is TRBJ1-2 and V is TRBV10-3; the D is unclear. The CDR3 extends over 14 amino acids. Trimming removed 0 bases at V and 1 base at J, with 6 bases between. Germline V CDR1 and CDR2: ENHRY, SYGVKD. CDR3 residues: CAISESRINYGYTF. In nucleotides, the CDR3 is TGTGCCATCAGTGAGTCGCGGATTAACTATGGCTACACCTTC.

This clone was picked up a small number of times. The chain uses TRBV2 and TRBJ2-3; tentatively, D is TRBD2 (7 bases). V lost 8 bases and J lost 9, with 15 bases in between. Looked up from germline, CDR1 is SNHLY and CDR2 is FYNNEI. The CDR3 loop spans 12 amino acids. CDR3: CASGGARETQYF. The CDR3 DNA is TGTGCCAGCGGGGGGGCTAGGGAAACGCAGTATTTT.

This clone was recorded a few times. In DNA, the CDR3 is TGTGCCAGTAAGGGCCTCGGCAGCCAAGAGACCCAGTACTTC. Translated, it gives CASKGLGSQETQYF. The rearrangement joins TRBV19 to TRBJ2-5, with D unresolved. The CDR3 loop spans 14 amino acids. Germline V gives CDR1 LNHDA, CDR2 SQIVND (reference sequence). With 7 bases removed from V and 1 base from J, the gap between germline ends came to 13 bases.

The chain combines TRBV7-3 with TRBJ1-5, with D possibly being TRBD1 (6 bases). From germline, CDR1 is SGHTA and CDR2 FQGTGA. This CDR3 is built from 14 residues. V was pared by 3 bases and J by 3 bases, with 9 bases between. In DNA, the CDR3 is TGTGCCAGCAGCTTGACAGGCCCCAATCAGCCCCAGCATTTT. This gives the protein CASSLTGPNQPQHF. The full variable domain, in which reference TRBV7-3 and TRBJ1-5 provide the parts outside the CDR3, is GAGVSQTPSNKVTEKGKYVELRCDPISGHTALYWYRQSLGQGPEFLIYFQGTGAADDSGLPNDRFFAVRPEGSVSTLKIQRTERGDSAVYLCASSLTGPNQPQHFGDGTRLSIL.

The genes are TRBV11-2 and TRBJ2-1; a possible D gene is TRBD2 (7 bases). The CDR3 totals 17 residues. Per germline, CDR1 SGHAT and CDR2 FQNNGV. The V and J ends lost 3 bases and 9 bases respectively, with 24 bases between them. The chain's CDR3 is CASSFYPNAGAQGEQFF. As DNA, the CDR3 is TGTGCCAGCAGCTTTTACCCTAACGCGGGGGCACAGGGTGAGCAGTTCTTC. The full variable domain, its missing parts supplied by reference TRBV11-2 and TRBJ2-1, is EAGVAQSPRYKIIEKRQSVAFWCNPISGHATLYWYQQILGQGPKLLIQFQNNGVVDDSQLPKDRFSAERLKGVDSTLKIQPAKLEDSAVYLCASSFYPNAGAQGEQFFGPGTRLTVL.

This clone has a count of ten or more. V and J are TRBV19 and TRBJ2-3; TRBD1 might be the D (6 bases). This CDR3 is built from 15 residues. The germline V gene encodes CDR1 LNHDA and CDR2 SQIVND (reference sequence). Trimming left V 4 bases short and J 4 bases short, with 15 bases between. Here the CDR3 reads CASSTTRGLADTQYF. CDR3 DNA sequence: TGTGCCAGTAGTACTACCAGGGGTCTCGCAGATACGCAGTATTTT.